A single sample gave rise to the 14 T cell receptor beta chains below, sequenced in a study of T cells after yellow fever vaccination. MiXCR, run by TCRdb on the 5' RACE reads, gives a single entry per CDR3 protein. The sample lists around 530,000 distinct CDR3 sequences, roughly a sixth seen once, with about 18% in the top ten. Source: PBMCs, taken 5 to 6 days after the first yellow fever vaccination. The receptor set was obtained from a man in his late teens or twenties who received the YFV17D yellow fever vaccine.

The chain joins TRBV11-2 to TRBJ2-7, with 9 bases identical to TRBD2. Germline V gene lookup returns CDR1 SGHAT and CDR2 FQNNGV. There are 19 residues in the CDR3. The V gene end was trimmed by 0 bases and the J gene end by 0 bases; junction bases not matched to a gene: 12. The CDR3 nucleotides are TGTGCCAGCAGCTTAGAAGGCCCACCGGGACTAGCTGCCTCCTACGAGCAGTACTTC. It encodes CASSLEGPPGLAASYEQYF.

The chain couples TRBV12-3 or TRBV12-4 to TRBJ2-5; 10 nucleotides line up with TRBD2. The CDR3 sequence is 16 residues long. The J segment lost 2 bases and the V segment lost 3 bases, leaving 6 bases of the junction unmatched. This chain's CDR3 is CASSFGGSGGQETQYF. The CDR3 nucleotides are TGTGCCAGCAGTTTCGGGGGTAGCGGGGGGCAAGAGACCCAGTACTTC.

The chain employs TRBV11-1 and TRBJ2-3, with D possibly being TRBD2 (5 bases). The CDR3 loop spans 20 amino acids. CDR1 SGHAT and CDR2 FQDESV come from the germline V gene (reference sequence). With 4 bases removed from V and 3 bases from J, the gap between germline ends came to 29 bases. Here the CDR3 DNA reads TGTGCCAGCAGCTCCTCCACCGCGGGTGGTAGTTTTCTGGGGACAGATACGCAGTATTTT. Protein product: CASSSSTAGGSFLGTDTQYF.

The chain has TRBV12-3 or TRBV12-4 and TRBJ1-1; D ambiguous. This CDR3 has 12 amino acids. Deletions cut 5 bases from V and 7 bases from J, with 11 bases between. CDR3: CASSRLRGEAFF. For the CDR3, the DNA is TGTGCCAGCAGTCGCTTGCGGGGTGAAGCTTTCTTT.

This clonotype was detected a few times. CDR3 amino acids: CASSVDPGNTEAFF. DNA for the CDR3: TGTGCCAGCAGTGTGGACCCAGGTAACACTGAAGCTTTCTTT. V gene TRBV6-1 combines with J gene TRBJ1-1; D unresolved. Trimming took off 4 bases at V and 2 bases at J, with 11 bases between the two ends. The CDR3 is 14 amino acids. Germline V gene sequence: CDR1 MNHNS, CDR2 SASEGT.

CDR3 region: CASSKDRPSNEQFF. The CDR3 nucleotides are TGTGCCAGTAGTAAAGACAGGCCCTCCAATGAGCAGTTCTTC. V is TRBV19 and J is TRBJ2-1, with D maybe TRBD1 (6 bases). Trimming removed 4 bases from V and 6 bases from J, with 13 bases in between. The CDR3 contains 14 residues. Per germline, CDR1 LNHDA and CDR2 SQIVND (reference sequence).

The J gene is TRBJ2-5, the V gene TRBV19; maybe TRBD1 (6 bases). This CDR3 region has 13 residues. Germline lookup yields CDR1 LNHDA and CDR2 SQIVND (reference sequence). The V end lost 7 bases, the J end lost 2 bases, and 11 bases lay between the germline ends. CDR3 amino acids: CASTTGRQETQYF. CDR3 nucleotide sequence: TGTGCCAGTACAACAGGGAGACAAGAGACCCAGTACTTC. The full variable domain, rest sourced from reference TRBV19 and TRBJ2-5, is DGGITQSPKYLFRKEGQNVTLSCEQNLNHDAMYWYRQDPGQGLRLIYYSQIVNDFQKGDIAEGYSVSREKKESFPLTVTSAQKNPTAFYLCASTTGRQETQYFGPGTRLLVL.

The gene calls are TRBV6-2 or TRBV6-3 and TRBJ1-4; D unclear. The V gene's germline CDR1 is MNHEY and CDR2 SVGEGT. This CDR3 spans 14 amino acids. Trimming stripped 7 bases from V and 0 bases from J, with 9 bases between. The CDR3 DNA follows: TGTGCCAGCACGAGGCGAACAACTAATGAAAAACTGTTTTTT. It yields the protein CASTRRTTNEKLFF.

In its sample, this clonotype was seen a few times. This rearrangement joins TRBV27 to TRBJ1-2; D may be TRBD1 (5 bases). The CDR3 extends over 17 amino acids. Germline V gene data show CDR1 as MNHEY and CDR2 as SMNVEV (reference sequence). The ends were cut back, 0 bases at V and 6 bases at J, with 20 bases in the middle. The CDR3 region has the DNA TGTGCCAGCAGTTTATCCGGGGGGGTACCGGACGTCGATGGCTACACCTTC. Translating it yields CASSLSGGVPDVDGYTF.

V is TRBV4-1 and J is TRBJ2-5; D uncertain. V was pared by 1 base and J by 5 bases, with 8 bases between. The CDR3 is 13 residues long. Germline assignment: CDR1 MGHRA and CDR2 YSYEKL. CDR3 in DNA: TGCGCCAGCAGCCAAGTAGGATTGGAGACCCAGTACTTC. Protein product: CASSQVGLETQYF.

A single count supports this clonotype. The V and J genes are TRBV6-2 or TRBV6-3 and TRBJ2-5; D might be TRBD1 (5 bases). The V end lost 3 bases, the J end lost 1 base, and 12 bases lay between the germline ends. The CDR3 spans 15 residues. Germline V lookup: CDR1 MNHEY, CDR2 SVGEGT. CDR3 nucleotides: TGTGCCAGCAGTTATATCACAGGAGTCCAAGAGACCCAGTACTTC. The encoded protein is CASSYITGVQETQYF.

This clonotype appeared a few times. The chain couples TRBV5-1 to TRBJ1-4; D ambiguous. This CDR3 spans 15 amino acids. Germline V CDR1 and CDR2: SGHRS, YFSETQ. V was cut by 4 bases and J by 8 bases, with 18 bases left in between. This CDR3 is CASSTLTRLSEKLFF. The CDR3 nucleotides are TGCGCCAGCAGCACACTGACTCGGCTCTCGGAAAAACTGTTTTTT.

This clonotype came up a few times. The V gene is TRBV15, the J gene TRBJ2-3; D perhaps matches TRBD2 (7 bases). V lost 1 base and J 4 bases, leaving 9 bases between the germline ends. This CDR3 spans 14 amino acids. CDR1 is LNHNV, CDR2 YYDKDF, per germline (reference sequence). The CDR3: CATSRGEGADTQYF. In DNA, the CDR3 is TGTGCCACCAGCAGAGGGGAGGGGGCAGATACGCAGTATTTT.

On this clonotype: Mismatch with germline at one junction end may stem from a read error. The genes are TRBV13 and TRBJ2-1, with TRBD2 matching 8 bases. Per the germline V gene, CDR1 is PRHDT and CDR2 is FYEKMQ (reference sequence). The CDR3 sequence is 17 residues long. CDR3 sequence reads: CVSSFMGSGVFYNEQFF. The CDR3, as DNA: TGTGTCAGCAGCTTTATGGGTAGCGGGGTCTTCTACAATGAGCAGTTCTTC.